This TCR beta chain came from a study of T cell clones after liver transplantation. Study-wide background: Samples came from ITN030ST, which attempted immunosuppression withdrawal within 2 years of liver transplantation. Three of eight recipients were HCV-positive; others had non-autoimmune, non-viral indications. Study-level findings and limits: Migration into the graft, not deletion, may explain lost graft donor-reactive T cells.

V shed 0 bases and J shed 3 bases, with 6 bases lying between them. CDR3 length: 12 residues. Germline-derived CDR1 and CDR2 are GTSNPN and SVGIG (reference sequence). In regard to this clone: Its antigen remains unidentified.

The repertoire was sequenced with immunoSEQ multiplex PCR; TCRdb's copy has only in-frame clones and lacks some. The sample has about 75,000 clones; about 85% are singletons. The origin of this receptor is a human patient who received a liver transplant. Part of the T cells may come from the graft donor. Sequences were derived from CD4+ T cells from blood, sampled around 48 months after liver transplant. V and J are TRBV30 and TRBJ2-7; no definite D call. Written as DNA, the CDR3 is TGTGCCTGGAGTGTAGGCAGCTACGAGCAGTACTTC. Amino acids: CAWSVGSYEQYF.